Here is one TCR beta chain with its context. Ten or more counts support this clonotype. The specificity of this receptor is unknown. No much larger clonotype is one base removed from it; base qualities were not supplied. Library method: PCR. Sequencing was carried out with an Illumina HiSeq 2500. TCR library preparation used molecular barcoding, with unique molecular identifiers applied to normalize quantification of the TCRbeta repertoire. The public reads were quality trimmed at Q25 with fastp and then assembled into clones with MiXCR by TCRdb, keeping productive beta chains. Each entry is one CDR3 protein sequence, shown with its most common DNA and genes. The sample yields over 200,000 distinct CDR3 sequences; 11% were counted once. The ten largest clones take up 28% of the sample. This record belongs to a study of T-cell reconstitution after alpha-beta-depleted transplantation in children (TCRdb year 2016). Describing the broader study: The study quantitatively tracked T-cell immune reconstitution after TCRalphabeta/CD19-depleted allogeneic hematopoietic cell transplantation in children using TCR repertoire profiling.

The meaning of the sample's treatment or condition label: allogeneic hematopoietic cell transplantation with graft depleted of TCRalphabeta T cells and CD19 B cells. The transplant recipients were children given TCRalphabeta/CD19-depleted allogeneic hematopoietic cell grafts. Here V drops 0 bases and J drops 5 bases, and the junction holds 3 bases not matched to any gene. Including the terminal cysteine and phenylalanine, the CDR3 comprises 15 residues. The entry retains the CDR3 DNA only, 45 bases that are in frame from base 1. CDR1 LGHNA and CDR2 YSLEER are derived from the germline V gene. What the authors observed across the whole study: The apparently early alphabetaT-cell count recovery about two months after transplant was reportedly dependent on only several hundred rapidly expanded clones derived from non-depleted graft cells. Hyperexpanded clone frequencies declined over subsequent months; after one year, T-cell counts and TCRbeta diversity were mostly attributed to newly produced T cells. The high TCRbeta diversity at day 60 in some patients was ascribed to recipient T cells and intrathymic progenitors that had survived conditioning.

The sequencing here drew on PBMCs, taken before TCRalphabeta/CD19-depleted stem cell transplant. The chain was built from TRBV4-3 and TRBJ2-2, and 7 junction bases match TRBD2. The TCR was taken from a child less than two years old with acute myeloid leukemia, due to receive a stem cell transplant. The CDR3 protein is CASSQDGRETGELFF. The DNA is TGCGCCAGCAGCCAAGATGGGAGGGAGACCGGGGAGCTGTTTTTT.